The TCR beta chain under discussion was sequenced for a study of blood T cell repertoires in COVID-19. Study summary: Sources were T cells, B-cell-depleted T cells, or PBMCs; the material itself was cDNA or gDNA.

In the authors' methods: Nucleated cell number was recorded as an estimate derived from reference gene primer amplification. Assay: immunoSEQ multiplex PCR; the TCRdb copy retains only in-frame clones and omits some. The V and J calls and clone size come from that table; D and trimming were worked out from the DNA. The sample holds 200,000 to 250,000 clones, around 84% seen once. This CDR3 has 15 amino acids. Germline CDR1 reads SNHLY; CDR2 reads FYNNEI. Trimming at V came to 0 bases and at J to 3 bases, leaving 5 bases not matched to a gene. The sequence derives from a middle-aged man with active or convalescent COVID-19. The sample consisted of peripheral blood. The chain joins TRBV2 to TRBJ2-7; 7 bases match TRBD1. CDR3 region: CASSEAQGTVYEQYF. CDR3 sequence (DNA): TGTGCCAGCAGTGAAGCGCAGGGGACAGTCTACGAGCAGTACTTC. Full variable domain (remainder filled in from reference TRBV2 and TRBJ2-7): EPEVTQTPSHQVTQMGQEVILRCVPISNHLYFYWYRQILGQKVEFLVSFYNNEISEKSEIFDDQFSVERPDGSNFTLKIRSTKLEDSAMYFCASSEAQGTVYEQYFGPGTRLTVT.